Listed here are 12 T cell receptor beta chains from one sample, sequenced in a study of blood T cell repertoires in COVID-19. Assay used: immunoSEQ multiplex PCR; TCRdb lists only in-frame clones, some missing. The table includes 70,000 or so clones, 86% detected once. The sequenced material came from peripheral blood. The receptor set was obtained from a young man with acute or convalescent COVID-19.

J is TRBJ1-5 and V is TRBV10-3; tentatively, D is TRBD1 (5 bases). The germline CDR1 and CDR2 sequences are ENHRY and SYGVKD. The CDR3 extends over 15 amino acids. Trimming left V 4 bases short and J 0 bases short, with 10 bases between. CDR3 bases: TGTGCCATCAGTGTGGACAACGGTAGCAATCAGCCCCAGCATTTT. This translates into CAISVDNGSNQPQHF.

This chain joins TRBV9 and TRBJ2-1; D unresolved. From germline, CDR1 is SGDLS and CDR2 YYNGEE. This CDR3 spans 8 amino acids. DNA of the CDR3: TGTATACGGTGGGAGCAGTTCTTC. Protein sequence: CIRWEQFF.

The chain is built from TRBV10-3 and TRBJ2-2, with D perhaps TRBD2 (5 bases). The CDR3 contains 14 residues. V shed 10 bases and J shed 2 bases, with 14 bases lying between them. Germline lookup yields CDR1 ENHRY and CDR2 SYGVKD. CDR3: CATLTGVNTGELFF. The CDR3 region has the DNA TGTGCCACCTTAACCGGGGTAAACACCGGGGAGCTGTTTTTT.

The rearrangement uses TRBV7-9 and TRBJ1-1; unclear D gene. CDR1 and CDR2 from the germline V gene are SEHNR and FQNEAQ (reference sequence). Trimming left V 2 bases short and J 4 bases short, with 11 bases between. This CDR3 comprises 14 residues. In DNA form, the CDR3 reads TGTGCCAGCAGCTTAAGGCCGCGGGCCACTGAAGCTTTCTTT. This codes for CASSLRPRATEAFF.

The genes are TRBV19 and TRBJ1-6, with 8 bases that match TRBD1. The CDR3 covers 17 residues. The germline gives CDR1 LNHDA, CDR2 SQIVND (reference sequence). Trimming removed 0 bases from V and 2 bases from J; junction bases left unmatched: 3. The CDR3 nucleotides are TGTGCCAGTAGTATAGAAGGGACAGGAGCCTATAATTCACCCCTCCACTTT. Protein product: CASSIEGTGAYNSPLHF.

The chain employs TRBV19 and TRBJ2-5, with 8 bases lining up with TRBD2. V dropped 9 bases and J dropped 5; count of bases not matched to a gene: 8. This CDR3 has 13 residues. Germline V CDR1 and CDR2: LNHDA, SQIVND (reference sequence). The CDR3 loop is CASSGGGGETQYF. The CDR3 nucleotides are TGTGCCAGCTCGGGAGGGGGGGGTGAGACCCAGTACTTC.

This rearrangement joins TRBV6-1 to TRBJ1-5; tentatively, D is TRBD1 (5 bases). With 3 bases removed from V and 0 bases from J, the gap between germline ends came to 15 bases. This CDR3 has 17 amino acids. Germline V gene sequence: CDR1 MNHNS, CDR2 SASEGT. The CDR3 is CASSDRGVDGSNQPQHF. The DNA of the CDR3 is TGTGCCAGCAGTGACCGGGGGGTGGATGGTAGCAATCAGCCCCAGCATTTT.

The rearrangement uses TRBV6-5 and TRBJ2-3; a weak D match, TRBD1 (6 bases). The CDR3 length is 14 residues. Trimming took 6 bases from V and 2 from J, leaving 12 bases between them. CDR1 is MNHEY, CDR2 SVGAGI, per germline. The CDR3 region has the DNA TGTGCCAGCAGCGGACAGCTTTACACAGATACGCAGTATTTT. Translation: CASSGQLYTDTQYF.

The chain joins TRBV30 to TRBJ1-4, with D unresolved. CDR1 GTSNPN and CDR2 SVGIG come from the germline V gene (reference sequence). Trimming stripped 1 base from V and 7 bases from J, with 10 bases between. CDR3 length: 13 residues. The chain's CDR3 is CAWSGGRREKLFF. Written as DNA, the CDR3 is TGTGCCTGGAGTGGCGGGAGGCGTGAAAAACTGTTTTTT.

The V call is TRBV2, the J call TRBJ2-2, with D possibly matching TRBD2 (6 bases). This CDR3 region has 14 residues. Per germline, CDR1 SNHLY and CDR2 FYNNEI. The V end lost 7 bases, the J end lost 4 bases, and 13 bases lay between the germline ends. CDR3 loop: CASKGGVGTGELFF. In nucleotides, the CDR3 is TGTGCCAGCAAAGGCGGGGTTGGCACCGGGGAGCTGTTTTTT.

This clone is a singleton in its sample. The chain joins TRBV7-8 to TRBJ1-6; 7 bases align to TRBD1. Germline trimming cut 2 bases from V and 7 bases from J; bases unmatched to any gene: 5. The CDR3 totals 15 residues. CDR1 is SGHVS, CDR2 FQNEAQ, per germline. CDR3 sequence reads: CASSLTTRGNSPLHF. The DNA for the CDR3 is TGTGCCAGCAGCTTAACGACCAGGGGGAATTCACCCCTCCACTTT.

This chain joins TRBV18 and TRBJ1-1; 9 nucleotides match TRBD1. Trimming cost V 6 bases and J 5 bases; bases outside gene matches: 7. This CDR3 is built from 14 residues. The V gene's germline CDR1 is KGHSH and CDR2 LQKENI. CDR3 amino acids: CASSPGTGSTEAFF. The CDR3 DNA sequence: TGTGCCAGCTCTCCCGGGACAGGGAGTACTGAAGCTTTCTTT. The full variable domain, its missing parts supplied by reference TRBV18 and TRBJ1-1, is NAGVMQNPRHLVRRRGQEARLRCSPMKGHSHVYWYRQLPEEGLKFMVYLQKENIIDESGMPKERFSAEFPKEGPSILRIQQVVRGDSAAYFCASSPGTGSTEAFFGQGTRLTVV.